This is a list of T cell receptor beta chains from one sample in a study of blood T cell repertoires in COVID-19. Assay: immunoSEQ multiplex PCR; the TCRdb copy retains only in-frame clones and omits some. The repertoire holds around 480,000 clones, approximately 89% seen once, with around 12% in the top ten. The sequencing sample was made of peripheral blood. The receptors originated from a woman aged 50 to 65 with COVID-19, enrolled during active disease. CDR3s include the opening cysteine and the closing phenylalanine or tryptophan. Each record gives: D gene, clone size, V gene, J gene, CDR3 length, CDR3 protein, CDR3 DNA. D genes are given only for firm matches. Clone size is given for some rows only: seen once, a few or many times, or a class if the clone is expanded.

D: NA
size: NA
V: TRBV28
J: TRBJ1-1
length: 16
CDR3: CASSRTRQIMNTEAFF
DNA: TGTGCCAGCAGTAGGACCCGACAGATCATGAACACTGAAGCTTTCTTT

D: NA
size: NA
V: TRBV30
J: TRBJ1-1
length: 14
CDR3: CAWGGTLLNTEAFF
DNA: TGTGCCTGGGGAGGGACACTTTTGAACACTGAAGCTTTCTTT

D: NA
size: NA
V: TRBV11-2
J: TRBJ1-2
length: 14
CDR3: CASSLVSRNYGYTF
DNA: TGTGCCAGCAGCTTAGTTAGTCGCAACTATGGCTACACCTTC

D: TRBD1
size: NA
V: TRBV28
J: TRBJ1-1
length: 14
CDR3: CASSLLAGGTEAFF
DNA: TGTGCCAGCAGTCTCTTGGCAGGGGGGACTGAAGCTTTCTTT

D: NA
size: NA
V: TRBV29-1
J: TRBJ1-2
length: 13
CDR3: CSVEGGANYGYTF
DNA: TGCAGCGTTGAAGGGGGAGCTAACTATGGCTACACCTTC

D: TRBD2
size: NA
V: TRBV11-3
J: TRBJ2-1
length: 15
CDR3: CASSLVAGGLNEQFF
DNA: TGTGCCAGCAGCTTAGTAGCGGGGGGGCTCAATGAGCAGTTCTTC

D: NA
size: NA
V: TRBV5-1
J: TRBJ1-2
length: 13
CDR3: CASSWGRLDGYTF
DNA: TGCGCCAGCAGCTGGGGGCGTCTAGACGGCTACACCTTC

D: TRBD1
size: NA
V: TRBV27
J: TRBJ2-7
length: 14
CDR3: CASSLGQGMGEQYF
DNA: TGTGCCAGCAGTTTAGGACAGGGGATGGGCGAGCAGTACTTC

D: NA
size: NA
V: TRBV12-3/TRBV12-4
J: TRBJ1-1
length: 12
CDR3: CASSFGYTEAFF
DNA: TGTGCCAGCAGTTTCGGTTACACTGAAGCTTTCTTT

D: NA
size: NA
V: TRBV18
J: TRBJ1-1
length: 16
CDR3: CASSPFILGSDTEAFF
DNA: TGTGCCAGCTCACCATTTATACTAGGCTCCGACACTGAAGCTTTCTTT

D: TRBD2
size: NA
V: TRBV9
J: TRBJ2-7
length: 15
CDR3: CASSVDPAGVDEQYF
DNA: TGTGCCAGCAGCGTAGATCCGGCGGGGGTTGACGAGCAGTACTTC

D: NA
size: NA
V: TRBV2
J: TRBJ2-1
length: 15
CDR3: CASSEFPSSYNEQFF
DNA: TGTGCCAGCAGTGAATTTCCGAGCTCCTACAATGAGCAGTTCTTC

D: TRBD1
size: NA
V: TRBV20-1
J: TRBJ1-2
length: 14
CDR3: CSASTGDFNYGYTF
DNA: TGCAGTGCTAGTACAGGGGATTTCAACTATGGCTACACCTTC

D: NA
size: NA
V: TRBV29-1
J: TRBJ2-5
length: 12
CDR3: CSVDGPWETQYF
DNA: TGCAGCGTTGATGGCCCCTGGGAGACCCAGTACTTC

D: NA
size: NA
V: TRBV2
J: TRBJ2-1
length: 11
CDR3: CASTPYNEQFF
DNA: TGTGCCAGCACCCCATACAATGAGCAGTTCTTC

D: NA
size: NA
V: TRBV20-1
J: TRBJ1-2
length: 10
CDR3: CSASSYGYTF
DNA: TGCAGTGCGTCTTCCTATGGCTACACCTTC

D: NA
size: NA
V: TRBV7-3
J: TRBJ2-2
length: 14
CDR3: CASSLGANTGELFF
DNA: TGTGCCAGCAGCCTCGGGGCGAACACCGGGGAGCTGTTTTTT

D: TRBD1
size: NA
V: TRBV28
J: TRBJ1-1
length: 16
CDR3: CASSYQQGALNTEAFF
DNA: TGTGCCAGCAGTTACCAACAGGGGGCTCTGAACACTGAAGCTTTCTTT

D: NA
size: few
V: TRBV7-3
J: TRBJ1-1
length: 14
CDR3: CASSPGQGGSEAFF
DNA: TGTGCCAGCAGCCCTGGTCAGGGCGGCTCTGAAGCTTTCTTT

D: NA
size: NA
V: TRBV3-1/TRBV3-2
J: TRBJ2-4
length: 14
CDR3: CASSQGGSINIQYF
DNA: TGTGCCAGCAGCCAAGGTGGCAGTATAAACATTCAGTACTTC

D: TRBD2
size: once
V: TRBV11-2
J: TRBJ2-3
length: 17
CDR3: CASSLGGLAGGTDTQYF
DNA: TGTGCCAGCAGCTTAGGGGGACTAGCGGGGGGCACAGATACGCAGTATTTT

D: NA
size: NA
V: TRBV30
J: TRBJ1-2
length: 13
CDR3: CAWMHRTNYGYTF
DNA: TGTGCCTGGATGCACAGAACTAACTATGGCTACACCTTC

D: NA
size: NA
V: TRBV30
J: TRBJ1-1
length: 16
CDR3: CAFIRVYGGGNTEAFF
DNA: TGTGCCTTCATAAGGGTATATGGGGGAGGGAACACTGAAGCTTTCTTT

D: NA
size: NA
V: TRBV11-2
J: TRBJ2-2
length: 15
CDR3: CASSLRAVDTGELFF
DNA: TGTGCCAGCAGCTTACGAGCTGTGGACACCGGGGAGCTGTTTTTT

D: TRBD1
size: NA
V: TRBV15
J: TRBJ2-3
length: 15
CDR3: CATRKDRGLLDTQYF
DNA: TGTGCCACCAGAAAAGACAGGGGGCTTTTGGATACGCAGTATTTT

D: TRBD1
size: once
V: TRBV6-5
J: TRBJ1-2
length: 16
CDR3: CASSYWGTETNYGYTF
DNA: TGTGCCAGCAGTTACTGGGGGACAGAGACTAACTATGGCTACACCTTC

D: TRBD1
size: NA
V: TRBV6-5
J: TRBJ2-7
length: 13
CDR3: CASIPGQGHEQYF
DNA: TGTGCCAGCATCCCGGGACAGGGCCACGAGCAGTACTTC

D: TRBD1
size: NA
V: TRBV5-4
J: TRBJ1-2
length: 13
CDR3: CASSGLTGNGYTF
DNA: TGTGCCAGCAGCGGGCTGACAGGGAATGGCTACACCTTC

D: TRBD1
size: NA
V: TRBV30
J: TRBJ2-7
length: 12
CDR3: CASRDRSYEQYF
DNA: TGTGCCTCCCGGGACAGATCCTACGAGCAGTACTTC

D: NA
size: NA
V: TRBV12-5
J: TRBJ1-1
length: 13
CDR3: CASGLYRGSEAFF
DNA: TGTGCTAGTGGTTTGTACCGGGGAAGTGAAGCTTTCTTT

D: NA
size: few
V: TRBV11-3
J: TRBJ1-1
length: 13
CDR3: CASSLGQNTEAFF
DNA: TGTGCCAGCAGCTTAGGGCAGAACACTGAAGCTTTCTTT

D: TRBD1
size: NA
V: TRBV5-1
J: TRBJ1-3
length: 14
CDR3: CASSPGQIGNTIYF
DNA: TGCGCCAGCAGCCCGGGACAGATAGGAAACACCATATATTTT